This T cell receptor beta chain was recorded in a study of shared clonotypes between healthy human individuals (TCRdb year 2020). Regarding the complete study: A few men and two women, aged 18 to 49 years, made up the cohort. Per donor, three plates each were used for CD4 naive and CD4 memory, two for CD8 naive, and one for CD8 memory. Blood TCR repertoires of about 5 healthy adults were deeply sequenced to estimate repertoire size and the extent of clonotype sharing between individuals. Libraries were prepared and TCR repertoires were sequenced by different laboratories using diverse techniques, in order to increase sequencing depth and limit assay-specific biases. Leukapheresis yielded between about 0.94 and 9 billion PBMCs per donor. Study-wide conclusions, independent of this receptor: Naive subsets generally had larger estimated clonotype richness than memory subsets did. Pairwise subsampling indicated that sequencing depth was expected to affect the degree of clonotype sharing among donors. Rarefaction of sorted-subset datasets indicated incomplete sequencing despite the large sequencing depth. Across a handful of donors, roughly 5% of naive CD4, 3.5% of naive CD8, under 2.5% of memory CD4, and under 0.45% of memory CD8 clonotypes were shared. Sampling was restricted to blood, and TCR repertoires in tissues likely differ from the TCR repertoires found in blood. The genetic and exposure-history diversity represented was limited by the small number of donors. Compared with non-shared clonotypes, the clonotypes found in all four sorted-subset donors had higher generation probabilities.

Using the deep immunoSEQ assay, TCR CDR3 regions were amplified from genomic DNA by multiplex PCR. Genomic DNA extracted from each cell subset was distributed evenly over all wells of several immunoSEQ 96-well plates, and each plate served as one replicate. For sorted subsets, approximately 190 ng genomic DNA, equal to about 30,000 T cell genomes, was loaded into each replicate PCR. Purified libraries were measured with a Qubit 3.0 fluorometer, size-checked on a Bioanalyzer 2100, and measured again with the KAPA Library Quantification kit. Every immunoSEQ 96-well plate was sequenced on a separate single-read 150-cycle Illumina NextSeq 550 flow cell. In the paper's pipeline: Because the immunoSEQ output included only junctional sequences and no quality scores, the filtering could not be the same as the filtering used for full-length reads. Sequences were annotated with PyIR, a Python wrapper for IgBLAST v1.9, and V/J genes and CDR3 were assigned using IMGT germline references. Reads with weak V/J assignments (E-value above 1e-6), missing CDR3, stop codons, out-of-frame junctions, or ambiguous translated residues were removed. A V3J clonotype was defined by an identical inferred V gene, J gene, and CDR3 amino acid sequence. To compute the percentage overlap between repertoires, the number of shared unique clonotypes was divided by the size of the smaller repertoire. Three approaches were used to assess repertoire richness: RTK rarefaction, the Chao1 estimator, and Recon v2.1 estimates of unobserved clonotypes. Generation probabilities for all TCRbeta clonotypes obtained by the gDNA method from a few donors were computed using OLGA. The table comes from immuneACCESS by way of TCRdb, which keeps in-frame sequences with V and J called. Part of the clones is missing from these tables; in studies checked, under half for an unresolved V gene and the rest for unknown reasons. The DNA was the basis for D and trimming; V, J and clone size are from that table. The sample table records hundreds of thousands of clones; 85% to 95% of these occur just once. The ten largest clones add up to over 0.095% of the sample.

Points on this clone: Its antigen is still unknown. No much larger clone is present one base from it, and per-base qualities are unavailable.

From the cysteine through the phenylalanine, the CDR3 covers 17 amino acids. Only the CDR3 DNA is retained, 51 bases long and in frame from the first base. V is reduced by 2 bases and J by 3 bases, leaving a spacing of 17 bases between them. The germline V gene supplies CDR1 KGHSH and CDR2 LQKENI. CD8 naive samples consisted of CD45RO-negative cells that were positively selected for CCR7, yielding a CD45RA+CCR7+ population without TemRA cells. Donors were healthy HIV-negative adults with no recently reported acute infections or vaccinations. Every donor was a Caucasian adult living in Nashville, Tennessee, USA. Blood was collected by leukapheresis, and PBMCs were isolated by Ficoll-Histopaque density gradient centrifugation and then cryopreserved in liquid nitrogen vapor phase. Purity and quantity of every magnetically sorted T cell population were checked by analytical flow cytometry. From each sorted fraction, genomic DNA was isolated and quantified by UV absorbance on a Nanodrop 2000c.

The V gene is TRBV18 and the J gene is TRBJ2-1; a tentative D match to TRBD2 spans 7 bases. The source is a woman between 25 and 40 years old in good health. The sequenced sample was naive CD8+ T cells sorted from blood. This specimen's cell subset or site label, interpreted: CD45RA+CCR7+. The DNA sequence follows: TGTGCCAGCTCACCAAGGGGGGAGCGGGACCTCTACAATGAGCAGTTCTTC. It is translated as CASSPRGERDLYNEQFF.